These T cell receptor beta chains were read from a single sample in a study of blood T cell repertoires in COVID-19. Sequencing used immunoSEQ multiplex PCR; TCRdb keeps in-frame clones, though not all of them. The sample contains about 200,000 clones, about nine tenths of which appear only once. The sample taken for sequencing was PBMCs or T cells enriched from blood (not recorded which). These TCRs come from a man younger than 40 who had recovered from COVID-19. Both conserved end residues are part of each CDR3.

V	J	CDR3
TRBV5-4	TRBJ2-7	CVSRGGGGSSYEQYF
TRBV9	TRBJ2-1	CASSTGGRNEQFF
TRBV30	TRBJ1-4	CAWSIRVGNEKLFF
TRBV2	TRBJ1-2	CASSGGRADYGYTF
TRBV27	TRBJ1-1	CASRRGAGTEAFF
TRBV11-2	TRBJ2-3	CASSLGQARPSTDTQYF
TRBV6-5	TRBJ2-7	CASSRTGGEDEQYF
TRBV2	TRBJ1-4	CASLMGRATNEKLFF
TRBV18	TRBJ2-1	CASSPPRLLAGGPRSGNEQFF
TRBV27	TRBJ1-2	CASSLLPGGDYGYTF
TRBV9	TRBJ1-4	CASSVGGGYNEKLFF
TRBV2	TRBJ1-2	CASIFEGSGGYTF
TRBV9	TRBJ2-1	CASSVVSGSIANEQFF
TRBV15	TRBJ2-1	CATSERLGEGSYNEQFF
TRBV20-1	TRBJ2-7	CSASAASSGSPYEQYF